This TCR beta chain was obtained from a study of regulatory T cells in long-lasting Graves disease. General study findings and limits: Fewer public clonotypes were shared by new patients (966) than by persistent patients (fewer than 3,000). There was favoring of TRBV28, TRBJ1-2 and TRBJ2-5 in persistent disease. Peripheral blood, not thyroid tissue, was the sole material studied.

Described time point: persistent/refractory GD, antithyroid drugs over 5 years with positive TRAb. Scientists built the TCR library using RNA that was extracted from PBMCs. This clonotype was observed a handful of times. The antigen is undetermined. Sequencing libraries for TCR beta were prepared with iRepertoire HTBI primers and Arm-PCR of CDR3 regions. In the authors' methods: The identification of under 65 TRBV and 11 to 15 TRBJ segments was made across samples. TCRdb re-called the multiplex PCR reads with MiXCR, one entry per CDR3 protein. In this record, the V and J calls reflect TCRdb's handling and not the investigators' own analysis. The sample has 350,000 to 500,000 distinct CDR3 sequences, around a fifth seen once; the top ten hold around 15%. Looked up from germline, CDR1 is MDHEN and CDR2 is SYDVKM. This CDR3 has 17 residues. After removal of 8 bases from V and 1 base from J, the junction contained 10 bases not matched to a gene.

The chain is built from TRBV28 and TRBJ1-5; 11 nucleotides match TRBD1. The sample consisted of peripheral blood mononuclear cells (PBMCs), taken when the disease was refractory, from a patient treated with antithyroid drugs. The receptor comes from a female donor with Graves disease. CDR3: CASPTGQGGGSNQPQHF. As DNA, the CDR3 is TGTGCCAGCCCCACGGGACAGGGGGGAGGGAGCAATCAGCCCCAGCATTTT.